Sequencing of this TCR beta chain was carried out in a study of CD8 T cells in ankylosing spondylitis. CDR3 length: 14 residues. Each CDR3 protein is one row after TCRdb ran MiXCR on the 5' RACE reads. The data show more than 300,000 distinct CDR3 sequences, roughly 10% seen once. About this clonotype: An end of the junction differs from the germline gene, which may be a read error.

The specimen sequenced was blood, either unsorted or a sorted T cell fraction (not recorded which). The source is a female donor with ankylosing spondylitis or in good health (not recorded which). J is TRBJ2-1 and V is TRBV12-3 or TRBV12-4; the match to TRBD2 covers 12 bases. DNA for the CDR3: TGTACCAGCAGCCGACTAGCGGGAGTCAATGAGCAGTTCTTC. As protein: CTSSRLAGVNEQFF.